This entry features one T cell receptor (beta chain) sequence. This sample was taken from a study of blood T cell repertoires in COVID-19. At the level of the study: PBMCs, B-cell-depleted T cells, or T cells were the source of the cDNA or gDNA that made up the material.

The length of the CDR3 is 13 residues. The germline gives CDR1 SGHNT, CDR2 YENEEA. V lost 5 bases to trimming and J lost 3 bases, with 10 bases between them. TCRdb's copy holds only in-frame clones and misses some; the assay was immunoSEQ multiplex PCR. In the table there are approximately 500,000 clones, approximately 83% of which are singletons. The source of this sequence is a human donor in a cohort sampled during active COVID-19. The sample taken for sequencing was peripheral blood. This chain joins TRBV11-3 and TRBJ1-1; no definite D call. The CDR3 DNA is TGTGCCAGCAGCCAATTCAGTGACACTGAAGCTTTCTTT. Amino acids: CASSQFSDTEAFF.